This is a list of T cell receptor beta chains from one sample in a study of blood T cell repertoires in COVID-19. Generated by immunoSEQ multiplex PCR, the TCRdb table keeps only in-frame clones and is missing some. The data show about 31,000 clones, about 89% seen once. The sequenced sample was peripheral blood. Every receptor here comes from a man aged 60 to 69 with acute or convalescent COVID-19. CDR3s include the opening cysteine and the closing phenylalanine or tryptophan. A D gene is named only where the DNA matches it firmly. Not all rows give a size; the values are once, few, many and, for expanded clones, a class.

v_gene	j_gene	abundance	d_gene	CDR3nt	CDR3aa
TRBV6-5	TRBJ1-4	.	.	TGTGCCAGCAGTTACTCGTGGGAGAATGAAAAACTGTTTTTT	CASSYSWENEKLFF
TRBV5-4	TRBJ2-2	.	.	TGTGCCAGCAGCCCCCCCCGCAGCGACACCGGGGAGCTGTTTTTT	CASSPPRSDTGELFF
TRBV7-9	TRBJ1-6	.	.	TGTGCCAGCAGCGCGCGGAATGATAATTCACCCCTCCACTTT	CASSARNDNSPLHF
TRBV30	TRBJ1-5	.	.	TGTGCCTGGAGTGTAGGAGACTATAGCAATCAGCCCCAGCATTTT	CAWSVGDYSNQPQHF
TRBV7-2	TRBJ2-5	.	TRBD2	TGTGCCAGCAGCTTTCGACTAGCGGGAGACCTTCGGGAGACCCAGTACTTC	CASSFRLAGDLRETQYF
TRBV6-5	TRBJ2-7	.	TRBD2	TGTGCCAGCAGGGGACTAGCGCAGGCCTCCTACGAGCAGTACTTC	CASRGLAQASYEQYF
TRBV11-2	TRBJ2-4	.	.	TGTGCCAGCCGACAGCCCGGCATAGCCAAAAACATTCAGTACTTC	CASRQPGIAKNIQYF
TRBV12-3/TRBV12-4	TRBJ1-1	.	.	TGTGCCAGCACCGCGAGGTTAGGAACTGAAGCTTTCTTT	CASTARLGTEAFF
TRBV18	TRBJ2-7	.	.	TGTGCCAGCTCACCACCGAGTTTAGGACAAGTCTACGAGCAGTACTTC	CASSPPSLGQVYEQYF
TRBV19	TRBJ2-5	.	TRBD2	TGTGCCAGTAGTCTTCTAGCGGGACCCCAAGAGACCCAGTACTTC	CASSLLAGPQETQYF
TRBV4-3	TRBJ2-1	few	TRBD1	TGCGCCAGCAGGAAACAGGGGAACAATGAGCAGTTCTTC	CASRKQGNNEQFF
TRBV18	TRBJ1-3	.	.	TGTGCCAGCTCACCCCTAGGGGCTAATGGAAACACCATATATTTT	CASSPLGANGNTIYF
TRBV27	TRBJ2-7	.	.	TGTGCCAGCAGTTACGGACTTCCCTACGAGCAGTACTTC	CASSYGLPYEQYF
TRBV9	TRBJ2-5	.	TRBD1	TGTGCCAGCAGCTCAAGACAGGGCGAGACCCAGTACTTC	CASSSRQGETQYF
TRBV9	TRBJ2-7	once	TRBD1	TGTGCCAGCAGCGTCAGACAGGGGGACGAGCAGTACTTC	CASSVRQGDEQYF
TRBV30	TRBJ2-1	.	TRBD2	TGTGCCTGGAGTGTACTCCTCCCGGGACTAGCGGGAGGGCCCGAGAACAATGAGCAGTTCTTC	CAWSVLLPGLAGGPENNEQFF
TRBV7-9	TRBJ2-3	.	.	TGTGCCAGCAGCCAGGCGGGAGATACGCAGTATTTT	CASSQAGDTQYF
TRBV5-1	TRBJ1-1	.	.	TGCGCCAGCAGCTCCAGGGGACAGAACACTGAAGCTTTCTTT	CASSSRGQNTEAFF
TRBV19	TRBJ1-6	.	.	TGTGCCAGTAGTATAGACGGAGTGTCCTATAATTCACCCCTCCACTTT	CASSIDGVSYNSPLHF
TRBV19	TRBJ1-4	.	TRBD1	TGTGCCAGTACAAAGGGACAGGGGAGAGCTAATGAAAAACTGTTTTTT	CASTKGQGRANEKLFF
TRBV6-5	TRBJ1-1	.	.	TGTGCCAGCACCATCGTCCAGGCTGCAGACACTGAAGCTTTCTTT	CASTIVQAADTEAFF
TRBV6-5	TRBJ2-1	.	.	TGTGCCAGCAGTTACTCGAAAATCAGTAATGAGCAGTTCTTC	CASSYSKISNEQFF
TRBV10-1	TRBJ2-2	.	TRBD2	TGCGCCAGCAGTGACTCGGTTAGCGGGAGGTGCACCGGGGAGCTGTTTTTT	CASSDSVSGRCTGELFF
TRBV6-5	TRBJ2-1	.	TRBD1	TGTGCCAGCAGTTACGAGGTAGGGGGCTTGAATGAGCAGTTCTTC	CASSYEVGGLNEQFF
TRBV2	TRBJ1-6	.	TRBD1	TGTGCCAGCAGTATCCAGGGACAGAGAAATTCACCCCTCCACTTT	CASSIQGQRNSPLHF
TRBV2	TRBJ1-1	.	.	TGTGCCAGCAAGGGGTTAACTGAAGCTTTCTTT	CASKGLTEAFF
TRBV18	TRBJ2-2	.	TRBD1	TGTGCCAGCTCACCAGGCGCGGTACAGGGGGCGAACACCGGGGAGCTGTTTTTT	CASSPGAVQGANTGELFF
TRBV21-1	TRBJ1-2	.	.	TGTGCCAGCAGCAACAGGGCAACGAAAGGCTATGGCTACACCTTC	CASSNRATKGYGYTF
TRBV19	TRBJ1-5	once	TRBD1	TGTGCCAGTCAGGGGGGAAATAGCAATCAGCCCCAGCATTTT	CASQGGNSNQPQHF
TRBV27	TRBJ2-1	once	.	TGTGCCAGCAGCACCAGGGGTGAGCAGTTCTTC	CASSTRGEQFF
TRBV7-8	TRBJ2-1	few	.	TGTGCTCTCTCGAACATACGAACAGGGGAGCAGTTCTTC	CALSNIRTGEQFF
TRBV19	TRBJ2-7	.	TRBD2	TGTGCCAGTAGTATCCGGGGGGTTTACGAGCAGTACTTC	CASSIRGVYEQYF
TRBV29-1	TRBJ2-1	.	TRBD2	TGCAGCGTTGGGGGCGGGAGGGCATACAATGAGCAGTTCTTC	CSVGGGRAYNEQFF
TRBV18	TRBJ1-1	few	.	TGTGCCAGCTCCATGGGCTTAAACACTGAAGCTTTCTTT	CASSMGLNTEAFF
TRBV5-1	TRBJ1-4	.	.	TGCGCCAGCAGCTTGGATGGGCCGGCAACTAATGAAAAACTGTTTTTT	CASSLDGPATNEKLFF
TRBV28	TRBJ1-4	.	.	TGTGCCAGCAGTCCCTCCCTAGCCGGTAATGAAAAACTGTTTTTT	CASSPSLAGNEKLFF
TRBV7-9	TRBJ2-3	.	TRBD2	TGTGCCAGCAGCTCCAGCAGCGGGAGAGCAGATACGCAGTATTTT	CASSSSSGRADTQYF
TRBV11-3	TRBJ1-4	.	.	TGTGCCAGCAGCTTAGATGGGCTCGACAGGTCGGGAACCCTGTTTTTT	CASSLDGLDRSGTLFF
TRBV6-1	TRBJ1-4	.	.	TGTGCCAGCAGTGAAGCTCCCCTCGTTCGTGAAAAACTGTTTTTT	CASSEAPLVREKLFF
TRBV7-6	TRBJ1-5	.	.	TGTGCCAGCAGCTTGAGGCCCAATCAGCCCCAGCATTTT	CASSLRPNQPQHF
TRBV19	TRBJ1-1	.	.	TGTGCCAGTAACCTTCAGGGGATCCCGAACACTGAAGCTTTCTTT	CASNLQGIPNTEAFF
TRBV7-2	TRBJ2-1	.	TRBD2	TGTGCCAGCAGCGAAAGACTAGCGGGAGCCTACAATGAGCAGTTCTTC	CASSERLAGAYNEQFF